This record looks at one T cell receptor beta chain sequence and its context. Its antigen is as yet unknown. This sample is drawn from a study of CD8 T cells in Susac syndrome. Study-level results: A relatively small number of individuals underwent TCR sequencing and HLA analysis.

Reverse transcription of about 0.45 to 1 ug RNA was performed with random hexamers. immunoSEQ multiplex PCR amplified TCR beta CDR3 across 54 Vbeta, 13 Jbeta. MiXCR was run by TCRdb on the immunoSEQ multiplex PCR reads, yielding one entry per CDR3 protein. The data show about 130,000 distinct CDR3 sequences, roughly 96% seen once. The ends lost 5 bases at V and 7 bases at J; junction bases unmatched: 9. The CDR3 extends over 15 amino acids. Sequencing of TCR beta covered CD8+ and CD4+ T cells obtained from blood. Negative isolation yielded CD8+ and CD4+ T cells; FACS enriched TEMRA cells. Sequenced material: CD4+ T cells from PBMCs. The sequence was collected from a human donor in good health. This rearrangement joins TRBV12-3 or TRBV12-4 to TRBJ2-1; 9 bases match TRBD2. The DNA of the CDR3 is TGTGCCAGCAGTGGACCCGGGACTAGCAGTAATGAGCAGTTCTTC. Protein product: CASSGPGTSSNEQFF.